This TCR beta chain was sequenced during a study of cytomegalovirus exposure and HLA in healthy donors. The CDR3 totals 15 residues. The PCR was carried out with 60 Vbeta primers and 13 Jbeta primers. Generated by immunoSEQ multiplex PCR, the TCRdb table keeps only in-frame clones and is missing some. In the table there are tens of thousands of clones, 85% to 95% of which are singletons. Material: PBMCs. V is TRBV1 and J is TRBJ2-5; the table's D gene call, TRBD2, was not cross checked with the DNA. TRBV1 is a pseudogene segment. The clonotype was recovered from a woman aged 18-29 years in good health and CMV-seronegative. For the CDR3, the DNA is TGCACCAGCAGCCAAGAAGTGGCGGGAGAAGAGACCCAGTACTTC. It encodes CTSSQEVAGEETQYF.